The 13 T cell receptor beta chains below come from one sample, sequenced in a study of shared clonotypes between healthy human individuals. Generated by immunoSEQ multiplex PCR, the TCRdb table keeps only in-frame clones and is missing some. The table has about 2,500,000 clones, roughly 92% seen once. The sequenced sample was naive CD4+ T cells sorted from blood. Subset of the sample: CD45RA+ positively selected. The receptors derive from a young man in good health.

The chain couples TRBV19 to TRBJ1-2; D perhaps matches TRBD1 (6 bases). This CDR3 has 14 amino acids. Germline loops: CDR1 LNHDA, CDR2 SQIVND (reference sequence). V gave up 9 bases and J gave up 1 base, with 15 bases separating them. The chain's CDR3 is CASQQGSNNYGYTF. CDR3 sequence (DNA): TGTGCCAGCCAACAGGGATCCAATAACTATGGCTACACCTTC.

The rearrangement joins TRBV5-1 to TRBJ1-3; TRBD1 aligns across 9 bases. This CDR3 spans 16 amino acids. The germline V gene has CDR1 SGHRS and CDR2 YFSETQ. V dropped 2 bases and J dropped 2; count of bases not matched to a gene: 5. CDR3 coding DNA: TGCGCCAGCAGCTTAAATACAGGGGGCACTGGAAACACCATATATTTT. As protein: CASSLNTGGTGNTIYF.

The V call is TRBV12-5, the J call TRBJ2-2; D is ambiguous. The CDR3 contains 13 residues. Trimming took off 1 base at V and 3 bases at J, with 3 bases between the two ends. CDR1 and CDR2 (germline): LGHNT, FRNRAP. CDR3 amino acids: CASGLGYTGELFF. The CDR3 coding sequence is TGTGCTAGTGGTTTGGGGTACACCGGGGAGCTGTTTTTT.

V is TRBV19 and J is TRBJ2-7, with 9 positions matching TRBD1. This CDR3 comprises 16 residues. Germline V gene data show CDR1 as LNHDA and CDR2 as SQIVND (reference sequence). The V segment lost 4 bases and the J segment 6 bases; nucleotides outside the gene matches: 13. The chain's CDR3 is CASSRKTGTGLGEQYF. In nucleotides, the CDR3 is TGTGCCAGTAGTAGAAAAACCGGGACAGGGCTTGGCGAGCAGTACTTC.

Here the CDR3 reads CASSPRVAGGYEQFF. DNA of the CDR3: TGTGCCAGCTCACCAAGGGTAGCGGGAGGGTATGAGCAGTTCTTC. V gene TRBV18 combines with J gene TRBJ2-1; 11 bases align to TRBD2. The germline gives CDR1 KGHSH, CDR2 LQKENI. This CDR3 spans 15 amino acids. Trimming took 2 bases from V and 8 from J; bases not matched to a gene: 5.

This clone was found once. V usage is TRBV7-9 and J usage is TRBJ2-1; TRBD1 matches at 8 bases. The CDR3 spans 17 residues. Trimming took 0 bases from V and 7 from J; bases not matched to a gene: 11. CDR1 is SEHNR, CDR2 FQNEAQ, per germline (reference sequence). The CDR3 DNA reads TGTGCCAGCAGCTTAGCCAGACAGGGGCGAATAAGTAATGAGCAGTTCTTC. It specifies CASSLARQGRISNEQFF.

The chain joins TRBV6-1 to TRBJ1-5; 9 bases line up with TRBD1. Germline values: CDR1 MNHNS, CDR2 SASEGT. CDR3 length: 16 residues. Trimming removed 1 base from V and 2 bases from J; junction bases left unmatched: 3. The DNA of the CDR3 is TGTGCCAGCAGTGAAGGGACAGGGGTCCGCAATCAGCCCCAGCATTTT. This codes for CASSEGTGVRNQPQHF.

This chain connects TRBV6-1 to TRBJ2-3, with 11 bases matching TRBD2. This CDR3 contains 15 residues. V was pared by 6 bases and J by 4 bases, with 6 bases of the junction left unmatched. From germline, CDR1 is MNHNS and CDR2 SASEGT. Here the CDR3 reads CASRSIAGGSDTQYF. The DNA of the CDR3 is TGTGCCAGCAGGTCCATAGCGGGGGGGTCAGATACGCAGTATTTT.

Remarks on this clone: The sample contains more than one DNA sequence encoding this CDR3. The chain links TRBV6-5 to TRBJ2-7, with TRBD1 matching over 8 bases. CDR1 and CDR2 from the germline V gene are MNHEY and SVGAGI. Trimming took 0 bases from V and 2 from J; bases not matched to a gene: 3. This CDR3 region has 15 residues. CDR3 protein: CASSYSRGPTYEQYF. The CDR3 bases are TGTGCCAGCAGTTACTCCAGGGGGCCAACCTACGAGCAGTACTTC.

The V gene is TRBV5-1, the J gene TRBJ2-6; D unresolved. V shed 7 bases and J shed 0 bases, with 5 bases lying between them. CDR1 SGHRS and CDR2 YFSETQ come from the germline V gene. CDR3 length: 13 amino acids. The CDR3 spells CASFNSGANVLTF. For the CDR3, the DNA is TGCGCCAGCTTTAACTCTGGGGCCAACGTCCTGACTTTC.

In regard to this clone: Different DNA sequences within this sample yield the same CDR3. The CDR3, as DNA: TGCGCCAGCAGCCCAACCCTCACCGGGGAGCTGTTTTTT. It codes for CASSPTLTGELFF. This chain joins TRBV5-1 and TRBJ2-2; D uncertain. The germline CDR1 and CDR2 sequences are SGHRS and YFSETQ. Trimming left V 4 bases short and J 4 bases short, with 8 bases between. The CDR3 is 13 amino acids. The full variable domain, its missing parts supplied by reference TRBV5-1 and TRBJ2-2, is KAGVTQTPRYLIKTRGQQVTLSCSPISGHRSVSWYQQTPGQGLQFLFEYFSETQRNKGNFPGRFSGRQFSNSRSEMNVSTLELGDSALYLCASSPTLTGELFFGEGSRLTVL.

The V call is TRBV18, the J call TRBJ2-7; D might be TRBD1 or TRBD2, each matching 6 bases. The germline V and J ends were trimmed by 1 base and 2 bases, with 12 bases remaining between them. CDR1 KGHSH and CDR2 LQKENI come from the germline V gene. This CDR3 region has 15 residues. The CDR3 sequence: CASSPLAGQAYEQYF. Written as DNA, the CDR3 is TGTGCCAGCTCACCACTCGCGGGACAAGCCTACGAGCAGTACTTC.

This rearrangement joins TRBV29-1 to TRBJ2-2, with 13 bases lining up with TRBD2. This CDR3 has 15 residues. Germline CDR1 and CDR2: SQVTM and ANQGSEA. J was trimmed by 7 bases and V by 6 bases; bases with no gene match: 8. The DNA of the CDR3 is TGCAGCGTCCGGACTAGCGGGAGCATTGTCGGGGAGCTGTTTTTT. This sequence encodes CSVRTSGSIVGELFF.